Listed here are 12 T cell receptor beta chains from one sample, sequenced in a study of T cell repertoires in cytomegalovirus infection. These receptors lack a known antigen. One entry per CDR3 protein, called by TCRdb with MiXCR from the reads. The table lists about 52,000 distinct CDR3 sequences, roughly a fifth of them singletons. The material was CD8+ T cells from cultured PBMCs, obtained from culture after CMV antigen stimulation. Source of these receptors: a human donor in good health (CMV status not recorded). Some clones in this sample may be carry-over from other donors' samples.

The genes are TRBV7-9 and TRBJ1-1, with a tentative D call TRBD1 (5 bases). The V end was cut by 2 bases, the J end by 4 bases, with 14 bases between. Germline V gene sequence: CDR1 SEHNR, CDR2 FQNEAQ (reference sequence). The CDR3 is made up of 15 amino acids. CDR3 in amino acids: CASSLTGGVGTEAFF. The CDR3 DNA follows: TGTGCCAGCAGCTTAACGGGGGGGGTAGGCACTGAAGCTTTCTTT.

The chain is built from TRBV9 and TRBJ2-1; D call uncertain. The CDR3 totals 12 residues. The V and J ends lost 4 bases and 9 bases respectively, with 11 bases between them. In germline, CDR1 is SGDLS, CDR2 YYNGEE. The chain's CDR3 is CASSHTIGEQFF. The CDR3 nucleotides read TGTGCCAGCAGCCACACGATAGGTGAGCAGTTCTTC.

This chain links TRBV6-6 with TRBJ1-4, with unresolved D. The germline V and J ends were trimmed by 5 bases and 4 bases, with 14 bases remaining between them. The CDR3 extends over 15 amino acids. The germline gives CDR1 MNHNY, CDR2 SVGAGI (reference sequence). In nucleotides, the CDR3 is TGTGCCAGCAGTACTGGACGGTGGGGTAATGAAAAACTGTTTTTT. Protein sequence: CASSTGRWGNEKLFF.

V and J are TRBV7-8 and TRBJ2-5, with D unclear. From germline, CDR1 is SGHVS and CDR2 FQNEAQ. This CDR3 has 14 amino acids. Between the trimmed V and J ends, which lost 2 bases and 4 bases, there was a span of 11 bases. The CDR3 reads CASSLTPAPETQYF. In DNA form, the CDR3 reads TGTGCCAGCAGCTTAACCCCGGCCCCAGAGACCCAGTACTTC.

This chain connects TRBV7-2 to TRBJ2-5; D unclear. This CDR3 has 14 amino acids. Per the germline V gene, CDR1 is SGHTA and CDR2 is FQGNSA. V shed 1 base and J shed 4 bases, with 10 bases lying between them. The CDR3 region has the DNA TGTGCCAGCAGCTTAGATGGACGGGCAGAGACCCAGTACTTC. Its translation: CASSLDGRAETQYF.

The chain employs TRBV7-2 and TRBJ1-6; D possibly corresponds to TRBD1 (6 bases). V was pared by 7 bases and J by 10 bases, with 20 bases between. The V gene's germline CDR1 is SGHTA and CDR2 FQGNSA. The CDR3 has 15 residues. The CDR3 region is CASTFSGTLNSPLHF. The DNA for the CDR3 is TGTGCCAGCACCTTTTCCGGGACATTAAACTCACCCCTCCACTTT.

The chain couples TRBV19 to TRBJ2-4, with TRBD2 matching over 7 bases. Trimming at V came to 3 bases and at J to 9 bases, leaving 8 bases not matched to a gene. Per the germline V gene, CDR1 is LNHDA and CDR2 is SQIVND (reference sequence). The length of the CDR3 is 14 residues. The CDR3 reads CASSILDTGGIQYF. The CDR3 DNA reads as TGTGCCAGTAGTATTCTCGACACGGGGGGCATTCAGTACTTC.

The chain couples TRBV29-1 to TRBJ2-7; D is unclear. This CDR3 spans 11 amino acids. The V end was cut by 4 bases, the J end by 6 bases, with 10 bases between. CDR1 and CDR2 from the germline V gene are SQVTM and ANQGSEA. CDR3 nucleotides: TGCAGCGTTGTGGGTCGAGGCGAGCAGTACTTC. Translating it yields CSVVGRGEQYF.

This clonotype has more than one count but fewer than ten. This chain links TRBV12-3 or TRBV12-4 with TRBJ1-5; 10 nucleotides align to TRBD1. The CDR3 totals 18 residues. The V segment lost 1 base and the J segment 5 bases; nucleotides outside the gene matches: 11. Written as DNA, the CDR3 is TGTGCCAGCAGTTTAGTGATCGGGGGGGACAGGGGAGATCAGCCCCAGCATTTT. Amino acids: CASSLVIGGDRGDQPQHF.

This clonotype has more than one count but fewer than ten. The V gene is TRBV6-6, the J gene TRBJ2-7; TRBD1 matches at 7 bases. The J segment lost 6 bases and the V segment lost 3 bases, leaving 11 bases of the junction unmatched. The germline V gene encodes CDR1 MNHNY and CDR2 SVGAGI (reference sequence). This CDR3 is 15 amino acids long. CDR3: CASSYYLDRETEQYF. In DNA form, the CDR3 reads TGTGCCAGCAGTTATTATCTAGACAGGGAGACCGAGCAGTACTTC.

For this clonotype: Mismatch with germline at one junction end may stem from a read error. The rearrangement joins TRBV5-3 to TRBJ2-1, with D possibly called TRBD1 or TRBD2 (5 bases each). TRBV5-3 is noted as an ORF with a role that remains uncertain. The CDR3 totals 15 residues. The CDR3, as DNA: TGTGCCAGCAGCTTGATGAGGGGCTCCTACAATGAGCAGTTCTTC. Encoded protein: CASSLMRGSYNEQFF.

The chain is built from TRBV4-3 and TRBJ1-1; TRBD1 agrees at 9 bases. CDR3 length: 15 amino acids. Germline loops: CDR1 LGHNA, CDR2 YSLEER. V shed 1 base and J 0 bases; nucleotides not matched to a gene: 0. The CDR3 loop reads CASSQGDRVNTEAFF. The DNA for the CDR3 is TGCGCCAGCAGCCAAGGGGACAGGGTGAACACTGAAGCTTTCTTT.